The 17 T cell receptor beta chains below all came from one sample that was sequenced in a study of cytomegalovirus exposure and HLA in healthy donors. The PCR employed 60 Vbeta primers together with 13 Jbeta primers. Sequenced by immunoSEQ multiplex PCR; TCRdb stores in-frame clones only, minus some. The table lists around 49,000 clones, around three quarters of them singletons. The material sequenced was PBMCs. These receptors came from a man under 40 in good health and CMV-seropositive.

The genes are TRBV29-1 and TRBJ2-7, with 9 bases matching TRBD1. CDR1 is SQVTM and CDR2 is ANQGSEA in the germline V gene. Trimming cost V 6 bases and J 5 bases; bases outside gene matches: 11. The CDR3 runs 14 residues. The CDR3 nucleotides are TGCAGCGTAACCCCCCAGACAGGGGGACACGAGCAGTACTTC. This codes for CSVTPQTGGHEQYF.

As regards this clone: Mismatch with germline at one junction end may stem from a read error. Other DNA sequences in the sample encode the same CDR3. The CDR3 coding sequence is TGCGCCAGCTCACCACAGGGGGACAACTTACACGAGCAGTACTTC. Encoded protein: CASSPQGDNLHEQYF. The chain is built from TRBV18 and TRBJ2-7; 8 bases are a match to TRBD1. This CDR3 has 15 amino acids. Germline CDR1 and CDR2: KGHSH and LQKENI.

A few counts support this clone. The rearrangement joins TRBV2 to TRBJ1-5; D uncertain. Per germline, CDR1 SNHLY and CDR2 FYNNEI. The CDR3 is 14 amino acids. Trimming cost V 0 bases and J 3 bases, with 6 bases left between them. As DNA, the CDR3 is TGTGCCAGCAGTGAAGCTCGGGACAATCAGCCCCAGCATTTT. This translates into CASSEARDNQPQHF.

The genes are TRBV30 and TRBJ1-1; 9 positions agree with TRBD1. CDR1 GTSNPN and CDR2 SVGIG come from the germline V gene (reference sequence). Trimming at V came to 3 bases and at J to 5 bases, leaving 13 bases not matched to a gene. The CDR3 has 16 amino acids. CDR3 coding DNA: TGTGCCTGGAGCCCCTCCTTGACAGGGGGACGTACTGAAGCTTTCTTT. Translation: CAWSPSLTGGRTEAFF.

V gene TRBV2 combines with J gene TRBJ2-3, with 9 bases matching TRBD2. The CDR3 loop spans 16 amino acids. V dropped 3 bases and J dropped 0; count of bases not matched to a gene: 4. Germline lookup yields CDR1 SNHLY and CDR2 FYNNEI. CDR3 in DNA: TGTGCCAGCAGTGATCTGGCGGGGGGGAGCACAGATACGCAGTATTTT. Translation gives CASSDLAGGSTDTQYF.

This rearrangement joins TRBV7-8 to TRBJ2-5; 12 bases are a match to TRBD1. Germline values: CDR1 SGHVS, CDR2 FQNEAQ. Germline trimming cut 8 bases from V and 4 bases from J; bases unmatched to any gene: 14. The CDR3 is 17 residues long. The CDR3 coding sequence is TGTGCCAGCCGGTCAGGGGACAGGGGGCTTCGGGTAGAGACCCAGTACTTC. Protein product: CASRSGDRGLRVETQYF.

V and J are TRBV30 and TRBJ2-3; no firm D call. The CDR3 loop spans 12 amino acids. The V end was cut by 0 bases, the J end by 3 bases, with 4 bases between. The V gene's germline CDR1 is GTSNPN and CDR2 SVGIG (reference sequence). The chain's CDR3 is CAWSVQTDTQYF. In DNA, the CDR3 is TGTGCCTGGAGTGTACAGACAGATACGCAGTATTTT.

The chain couples TRBV29-1 to TRBJ1-3; TRBD1 might be the D (5 bases). Germline lookup yields CDR1 SQVTM and CDR2 ANQGSEA. Trimming removed 7 bases at V and 4 bases at J, with 11 bases between. The CDR3 totals 12 residues. The CDR3 here is CSGQGFGNTIYF. In DNA, the CDR3 is TGCAGCGGGCAGGGTTTCGGAAACACCATATATTTT.

This clone was recorded only once. The CDR3 spells CASSLFGTGSSVNSEQYF. CDR3 sequence (DNA): TGTGCCAGCAGTTTATTCGGGACAGGGTCCTCCGTCAACTCCGAGCAGTACTTC. V gene TRBV28 combines with J gene TRBJ2-7; 9 nucleotides agree with TRBD1. The trim removed 1 base at V and 6 bases at J, leaving 16 bases unmatched. The CDR3 covers 18 residues. Germline V gene data show CDR1 as MDHEN and CDR2 as SYDVKM.

J is TRBJ1-2 and V is TRBV6-5, with TRBD1 as a possible D gene (6 bases). Germline V gives CDR1 MNHEY, CDR2 SVGAGI. The CDR3 has 16 residues. V lost 4 bases to trimming and J lost 0 bases, with 15 bases between them. CDR3 nucleotides: TGTGCCAGCAGTTCCCTTTTAGGACAGACTAACTATGGCTACACCTTC. Its protein product is CASSSLLGQTNYGYTF.

The chain carries TRBV18 and TRBJ2-7; the D gene is possibly TRBD2 (7 bases). Trimming took off 3 bases at V and 3 bases at J, with 9 bases between the two ends. The CDR3 is 13 residues long. Germline-derived CDR1 and CDR2 are KGHSH and LQKENI. Here the CDR3 reads CASSPGGLYEQYF. The CDR3 nucleotides are TGTGCCAGCTCACCGGGGGGGCTCTACGAGCAGTACTTC.

The rearrangement links TRBV13 to TRBJ2-1; weak D call: TRBD1 (5 bases). The CDR3 contains 15 residues. The V gene lost 6 bases and the J gene lost 1 base, with 13 bases spanning the gap. Germline-derived CDR1 and CDR2 are PRHDT and FYEKMQ (reference sequence). CDR3 region: CASSSGLSSYNEQFF. The CDR3 coding sequence is TGTGCCAGCAGTTCAGGGTTGAGTTCCTACAATGAGCAGTTCTTC.

V usage is TRBV18 and J usage is TRBJ2-7, with 11 bases identical to TRBD2. The germline V gene has CDR1 KGHSH and CDR2 LQKENI. V trimming: 3 bases; J trimming: 3 bases; junction bases outside the gene matches: 7. The CDR3 is made up of 16 amino acids. The CDR3 DNA reads as TGTGCCAGCTCACCTCCCATAGGGACTAGCGGCTACGAGCAGTACTTC. As protein: CASSPPIGTSGYEQYF.

This CDR3 is CASSFSATNEKLFF. The CDR3, as DNA: TGCGCCAGCAGCTTTTCGGCAACTAATGAAAAACTGTTTTTT. The chain carries TRBV5-1 and TRBJ1-4; no definite D call. The V end was cut by 2 bases, the J end by 0 bases, with 5 bases between. The germline V gene encodes CDR1 SGHRS and CDR2 YFSETQ. The CDR3 has 14 residues.

The J gene is TRBJ2-1, the V gene TRBV9, with D possibly TRBD2 on 6 matching bases. CDR3 size: 17 residues. Germline CDR1 and CDR2: SGDLS and YYNGEE. V was clipped by 4 bases and J by 0 bases, with 17 bases between them. Here the CDR3 reads CASSLEEVAASYNEQFF. The CDR3 nucleotides are TGTGCCAGCAGCCTAGAAGAAGTAGCGGCCTCCTACAATGAGCAGTTCTTC.

The DNA of the CDR3 is TGTGCCAGCAGCCCCCCGCTTGACAGGGGGCGCGGCGGGGAGCTGTTTTTT. Protein: CASSPPLDRGRGGELFF. The chain carries TRBV7-3 and TRBJ2-2; 10 nucleotides align to TRBD1. Germline V gene data show CDR1 as SGHTA and CDR2 as FQGTGA. There are 17 residues in the CDR3. J lost 7 bases, V lost 5 bases, and 13 bases had no gene match.

The chain combines TRBV11-2 with TRBJ1-1, with TRBD1 as a possible D gene (5 bases). V was shortened by 5 bases and J by 0 bases, with 10 bases between the two germline ends. This CDR3 region has 14 residues. Germline CDR1 is SGHAT and CDR2 is FQNNGV. This chain's CDR3 is CASSMTAMNTEAFF. Written as DNA, the CDR3 is TGTGCCAGCAGCATGACAGCCATGAACACTGAAGCTTTCTTT.